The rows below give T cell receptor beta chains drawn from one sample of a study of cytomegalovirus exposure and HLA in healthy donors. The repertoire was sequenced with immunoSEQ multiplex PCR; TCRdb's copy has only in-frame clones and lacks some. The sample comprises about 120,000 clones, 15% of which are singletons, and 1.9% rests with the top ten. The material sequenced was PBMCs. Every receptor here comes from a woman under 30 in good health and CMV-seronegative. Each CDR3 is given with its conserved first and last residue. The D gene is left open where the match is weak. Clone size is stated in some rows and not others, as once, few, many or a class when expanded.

CDR3 protein: CASRVSYQETQYF
CDR3 DNA: TGTGCCAGCAGGGTATCGTACCAAGAGACCCAGTACTTC
D gene: -
V gene: TRBV19
J gene: TRBJ2-5
CDR3 length: 13
clone size: few

CDR3 protein: CASSLDGPSLRVEQFF
CDR3 DNA: TGCGCCAGCAGCTTGGATGGGCCTAGCCTCCGAGTGGAGCAGTTCTTC
D gene: -
V gene: TRBV5-1
J gene: TRBJ2-1
CDR3 length: 16
clone size: few

CDR3 protein: CASSWRLAGPYNEQFF
CDR3 DNA: TGTGCCAGCAGCTGGAGACTAGCGGGGCCCTACAATGAGCAGTTCTTC
D gene: TRBD2
V gene: TRBV5-4
J gene: TRBJ2-1
CDR3 length: 16
clone size: -

CDR3 protein: CASSSRLGLQGEQFF
CDR3 DNA: TGTGCCAGCAGTTCACGACTCGGCTTACAAGGTGAGCAGTTCTTC
D gene: -
V gene: TRBV6-5
J gene: TRBJ2-1
CDR3 length: 15
clone size: few

CDR3 protein: CASSFTGGDTEAFF
CDR3 DNA: TGTGCCAGCAGTTTCACAGGCGGGGACACTGAAGCTTTCTTT
D gene: -
V gene: TRBV2
J gene: TRBJ1-1
CDR3 length: 14
clone size: -

CDR3 protein: CASSFERSSYEQYF
CDR3 DNA: TGTGCCAGCAGCTTTGAACGGAGCTCCTACGAGCAGTACTTC
D gene: -
V gene: TRBV5-4
J gene: TRBJ2-7
CDR3 length: 14
clone size: -

CDR3 protein: CSVEVAGDPFF
CDR3 DNA: TGCAGCGTTGAAGTTGCGGGAGACCCGTTCTTC
D gene: TRBD2
V gene: TRBV29-1
J gene: TRBJ2-1
CDR3 length: 11
clone size: few

CDR3 protein: CSVGTSGGEQYF
CDR3 DNA: TGCAGCGTTGGGACTAGTGGGGGCGAGCAGTACTTC
D gene: TRBD2
V gene: TRBV29-1
J gene: TRBJ2-7
CDR3 length: 12
clone size: -

CDR3 protein: CASSIGAGATFNEQFF
CDR3 DNA: TGTGCCAGTAGTATCGGAGCGGGAGCCACATTCAATGAGCAGTTCTTC
D gene: TRBD2
V gene: TRBV19
J gene: TRBJ2-1
CDR3 length: 16
clone size: -

CDR3 protein: CASSLGGAYTEAFF
CDR3 DNA: TGTGCCAGCAGTTTAGGGGGCGCGTACACTGAAGCTTTCTTT
D gene: -
V gene: TRBV27
J gene: TRBJ1-1
CDR3 length: 14
clone size: -

CDR3 protein: CASSGQGRSNQPQHF
CDR3 DNA: TGTGCCAGTAGCGGACAGGGGAGGAGCAATCAGCCCCAGCATTTT
D gene: TRBD1
V gene: TRBV19
J gene: TRBJ1-5
CDR3 length: 15
clone size: few

CDR3 protein: CAISDHRTGGGQPQHF
CDR3 DNA: TGTGCCATCAGTGACCACCGGACAGGGGGCGGTCAGCCCCAGCATTTT
D gene: TRBD1
V gene: TRBV10-3
J gene: TRBJ1-5
CDR3 length: 16
clone size: few

CDR3 protein: CASIGRTGNTIYF
CDR3 DNA: TGTGCCAGCATCGGCAGGACTGGAAACACCATATATTTT
D gene: -
V gene: TRBV2
J gene: TRBJ1-3
CDR3 length: 13
clone size: few

CDR3 protein: CASSIRWTGGSYGYTF
CDR3 DNA: TGTGCCAGTAGTATACGGTGGACAGGGGGCAGCTATGGCTACACCTTC
D gene: TRBD1
V gene: TRBV19
J gene: TRBJ1-2
CDR3 length: 16
clone size: -

CDR3 protein: CASSLVSEVRF
CDR3 DNA: TGTGCCAGCAGCTTAGTTTCCGAAGTGCGCTTC
D gene: -
V gene: TRBV13
J gene: TRBJ2-7
CDR3 length: 11
clone size: few

CDR3 protein: CASSPRDRSSGNTIYF
CDR3 DNA: TGTGCCAGCAGCCCGAGGGACAGGTCCTCTGGAAACACCATATATTTT
D gene: TRBD1
V gene: TRBV7-2
J gene: TRBJ1-3
CDR3 length: 16
clone size: -

CDR3 protein: CASSLDRWGGVRNEQFF
CDR3 DNA: TGCGCCAGCAGCTTGGACCGGTGGGGAGGGGTGAGGAATGAGCAGTTCTTC
D gene: TRBD2
V gene: TRBV5-1
J gene: TRBJ2-1
CDR3 length: 17
clone size: -

CDR3 protein: CASSLGGQGSTEAFF
CDR3 DNA: TGTGCCAGCAGCTTAGGGGGTCAGGGTTCCACTGAAGCTTTCTTT
D gene: -
V gene: TRBV11-2
J gene: TRBJ1-1
CDR3 length: 15
clone size: -

CDR3 protein: CATRTGLNSYEQYF
CDR3 DNA: TGTGCCACCCGGACAGGTCTTAACTCCTACGAGCAGTACTTC
D gene: TRBD1
V gene: TRBV6-1
J gene: TRBJ2-7
CDR3 length: 14
clone size: -

CDR3 protein: CASRKEHNNEQFF
CDR3 DNA: TGTGCCAGCAGAAAAGAACATAACAATGAGCAGTTCTTC
D gene: -
V gene: TRBV2
J gene: TRBJ2-1
CDR3 length: 13
clone size: -

CDR3 protein: CASTRTPGTEAFF
CDR3 DNA: TGTGCCAGCACCCGAACCCCCGGCACTGAAGCTTTCTTT
D gene: -
V gene: TRBV11-2
J gene: TRBJ1-1
CDR3 length: 13
clone size: -

CDR3 protein: CASSPPGGTSGGNEQFF
CDR3 DNA: TGTGCCAGCAGCCCCCCTGGTGGGACTAGCGGGGGGAATGAGCAGTTCTTC
D gene: TRBD2
V gene: TRBV5-6
J gene: TRBJ2-1
CDR3 length: 17
clone size: few

CDR3 protein: CASSSRANEKLFF
CDR3 DNA: TGTGCCAGCAGCTCCCGAGCTAATGAAAAACTGTTTTTT
D gene: -
V gene: TRBV11-2
J gene: TRBJ1-4
CDR3 length: 13
clone size: few

CDR3 protein: CASSLDGGRGYTF
CDR3 DNA: TGTGCCAGCAGCTTAGATGGGGGGAGAGGCTACACCTTC
D gene: -
V gene: TRBV7-8
J gene: TRBJ1-2
CDR3 length: 13
clone size: -

CDR3 protein: CASSQNLQGLTEAFF
CDR3 DNA: TGTGCCAGCAGCCAAAACCTACAGGGCTTGACTGAAGCTTTCTTT
D gene: -
V gene: TRBV16
J gene: TRBJ1-1
CDR3 length: 15
clone size: -

CDR3 protein: CASSLGTGERSNPYEQYF
CDR3 DNA: TGTGCCAGCAGTTTAGGGACAGGGGAGAGGTCGAATCCCTACGAGCAGTACTTC
D gene: TRBD1
V gene: TRBV28
J gene: TRBJ2-7
CDR3 length: 18
clone size: few

CDR3 protein: CASSPEGEWLGYTF
CDR3 DNA: TGTGCCAGCAGCCCAGAGGGGGAATGGCTTGGCTACACCTTC
D gene: -
V gene: TRBV9
J gene: TRBJ1-2
CDR3 length: 14
clone size: -

CDR3 protein: CASRPTGYAEAFF
CDR3 DNA: TGTGCCAGCAGACCAACAGGGTACGCTGAAGCTTTCTTT
D gene: -
V gene: TRBV7-9
J gene: TRBJ1-1
CDR3 length: 13
clone size: few

CDR3 protein: CASIISTGTPNQPQHF
CDR3 DNA: TGTGCCAGCATCATCTCGACCGGGACACCGAATCAGCCCCAGCATTTT
D gene: -
V gene: TRBV28
J gene: TRBJ1-5
CDR3 length: 16
clone size: -

CDR3 protein: CASSPLGQGARQPQHF
CDR3 DNA: TGTGCCAGCAGTCCTTTGGGGCAGGGGGCTCGGCAGCCCCAGCATTTT
D gene: TRBD1
V gene: TRBV27
J gene: TRBJ1-5
CDR3 length: 16
clone size: few

CDR3 protein: CATSKLGWETQYF
CDR3 DNA: TGTGCCACCAGCAAACTAGGGTGGGAGACCCAGTACTTC
D gene: -
V gene: TRBV15
J gene: TRBJ2-5
CDR3 length: 13
clone size: -

CDR3 protein: CASSLNGGRHGYTF
CDR3 DNA: TGTGCCAGCAGCTTAAACGGGGGGCGCCATGGCTACACCTTC
D gene: -
V gene: TRBV7-3
J gene: TRBJ1-2
CDR3 length: 14
clone size: few

CDR3 protein: CASSLAAGDFEKLFF
CDR3 DNA: TGCGCCAGCAGCTTAGCGGCAGGGGATTTTGAAAAACTGTTTTTT
D gene: -
V gene: TRBV5-1
J gene: TRBJ1-4
CDR3 length: 15
clone size: few

CDR3 protein: CASRGPQGADTEAFF
CDR3 DNA: TGTGCCAGCAGGGGACCACAGGGGGCGGACACTGAAGCTTTCTTT
D gene: TRBD1
V gene: TRBV28
J gene: TRBJ1-1
CDR3 length: 15
clone size: few

CDR3 protein: CASSQDGKGNDEAFF
CDR3 DNA: TGCGCCAGCAGCCAAGACGGAAAGGGGAACGATGAAGCTTTCTTT
D gene: -
V gene: TRBV4-3
J gene: TRBJ1-1
CDR3 length: 15
clone size: -

CDR3 protein: CASSVSGHLSYEQYF
CDR3 DNA: TGTGCCAGCAGCGTCTCCGGACACCTCTCCTACGAGCAGTACTTC
D gene: -
V gene: TRBV9
J gene: TRBJ2-7
CDR3 length: 15
clone size: few

CDR3 protein: CATRTIQGGNTEAFF
CDR3 DNA: TGTGCCACCCGGACCATTCAGGGAGGTAACACTGAAGCTTTCTTT
D gene: -
V gene: TRBV6-5
J gene: TRBJ1-1
CDR3 length: 15
clone size: few

CDR3 protein: CASSSTGTGFYGYTF
CDR3 DNA: TGTGCCAGCAGCTCTACCGGGACAGGCTTCTATGGCTACACCTTC
D gene: TRBD1
V gene: TRBV7-2
J gene: TRBJ1-2
CDR3 length: 15
clone size: -

CDR3 protein: CASSLRVGLEAFF
CDR3 DNA: TGTGCCAGCAGTTTGCGGGTTGGGCTCGAAGCTTTCTTT
D gene: -
V gene: TRBV28
J gene: TRBJ1-1
CDR3 length: 13
clone size: -

CDR3 protein: CASSSPAADRSGYTF
CDR3 DNA: TGTGCCAGCAGTTCCCCCGCGGCAGACCGGAGTGGCTACACCTTC
D gene: -
V gene: TRBV28
J gene: TRBJ1-2
CDR3 length: 15
clone size: few

CDR3 protein: CASSQEVGLGANVLTF
CDR3 DNA: TGTGCCAGCAGCCAAGAAGTGGGACTTGGGGCCAACGTCCTGACTTTC
D gene: -
V gene: TRBV4-2
J gene: TRBJ2-6
CDR3 length: 16
clone size: medium-sized

CDR3 protein: CASSVVDTEAFF
CDR3 DNA: TGTGCCAGCAGCGTAGTAGACACTGAAGCTTTCTTT
D gene: -
V gene: TRBV9
J gene: TRBJ1-1
CDR3 length: 12
clone size: few

CDR3 protein: CASSPFADSYNEQFF
CDR3 DNA: TGTGCCAGCAGCCCGTTCGCGGACTCCTACAATGAGCAGTTCTTC
D gene: -
V gene: TRBV27
J gene: TRBJ2-1
CDR3 length: 15
clone size: few

CDR3 protein: CASSLGRGTQRTQYF
CDR3 DNA: TGTGCCAGCAGTTTGGGGCGGGGGACCCAAAGGACGCAGTATTTT
D gene: TRBD2
V gene: TRBV28
J gene: TRBJ2-3
CDR3 length: 15
clone size: -

CDR3 protein: CASSYGGGDGYTF
CDR3 DNA: TGTGCCAGCAGTTACGGGGGGGGAGATGGCTACACCTTC
D gene: -
V gene: TRBV6-6
J gene: TRBJ1-2
CDR3 length: 13
clone size: few

CDR3 protein: CASSYGRGPYEQYF
CDR3 DNA: TGTGCCAGCAGTTATGGCAGGGGGCCCTACGAGCAGTACTTC
D gene: TRBD1
V gene: TRBV6-5
J gene: TRBJ2-7
CDR3 length: 14
clone size: -

CDR3 protein: CASSTLTGPPIREQYF
CDR3 DNA: TGTGCCAGCTCAACCCTGACAGGCCCCCCTATTAGAGAGCAGTACTTC
D gene: -
V gene: TRBV18
J gene: TRBJ2-7
CDR3 length: 16
clone size: -

CDR3 protein: CASSMFQGLYTGELFF
CDR3 DNA: TGTGCCAGTAGTATGTTTCAGGGGCTTTACACCGGGGAGCTGTTTTTT
D gene: -
V gene: TRBV19
J gene: TRBJ2-2
CDR3 length: 16
clone size: -

CDR3 protein: CASDPRGAYNEQFF
CDR3 DNA: TGTGCCAGCGACCCCAGGGGGGCCTACAATGAGCAGTTCTTC
D gene: -
V gene: TRBV7-2
J gene: TRBJ2-1
CDR3 length: 14
clone size: -

CDR3 protein: CASSLGLSETQYF
CDR3 DNA: TGCGCCAGCAGCCTCGGACTGTCGGAGACCCAGTACTTC
D gene: -
V gene: TRBV4-1
J gene: TRBJ2-5
CDR3 length: 13
clone size: -

CDR3 protein: CSVGLTGNTEAFF
CDR3 DNA: TGCAGCGTTGGACTGACAGGGAACACTGAAGCTTTCTTT
D gene: -
V gene: TRBV29-1
J gene: TRBJ1-1
CDR3 length: 13
clone size: few

CDR3 protein: CACRKGANSPLHF
CDR3 DNA: TGTGCCTGTCGGAAGGGGGCTAATTCACCCCTCCACTTT
D gene: TRBD1
V gene: TRBV30
J gene: TRBJ1-6
CDR3 length: 13
clone size: few

CDR3 protein: CASGWPGTETYEQYF
CDR3 DNA: TGTGCCAGCGGGTGGCCCGGGACAGAGACCTACGAGCAGTACTTC
D gene: TRBD1
V gene: TRBV2
J gene: TRBJ2-7
CDR3 length: 15
clone size: few

CDR3 protein: CASSSDWGPYEQYF
CDR3 DNA: TGCGCCAGCAGCTCCGACTGGGGCCCCTACGAGCAGTACTTC
D gene: -
V gene: TRBV5-1
J gene: TRBJ2-7
CDR3 length: 14
clone size: few

CDR3 protein: CASSRSSGDQPQHF
CDR3 DNA: TGCGCCAGCAGTCGATCTTCGGGAGATCAGCCCCAGCATTTT
D gene: -
V gene: TRBV5-1
J gene: TRBJ1-5
CDR3 length: 14
clone size: -

CDR3 protein: CASSATRVDEQFF
CDR3 DNA: TGTGCCAGCAGCGCAACCAGGGTAGATGAGCAGTTCTTC
D gene: -
V gene: TRBV9
J gene: TRBJ2-1
CDR3 length: 13
clone size: few

CDR3 protein: CAWRFGGPVDEQFF
CDR3 DNA: TGTGCCTGGAGGTTCGGGGGACCGGTGGATGAGCAGTTCTTC
D gene: -
V gene: TRBV30
J gene: TRBJ2-1
CDR3 length: 14
clone size: few

CDR3 protein: CALVREAHSYEQYF
CDR3 DNA: TGTGCCCTCGTCCGGGAGGCCCATTCCTACGAGCAGTACTTC
D gene: TRBD2
V gene: TRBV30
J gene: TRBJ2-7
CDR3 length: 14
clone size: few

CDR3 protein: CASSLGTDEKLFF
CDR3 DNA: TGTGCCAGCAGCTTGGGGACAGATGAAAAACTGTTTTTT
D gene: -
V gene: TRBV5-6
J gene: TRBJ1-4
CDR3 length: 13
clone size: few

CDR3 protein: CASSVAFTGSYGYTF
CDR3 DNA: TGTGCCAGCAGCGTAGCCTTTACAGGGTCTTATGGCTACACCTTC
D gene: -
V gene: TRBV9
J gene: TRBJ1-2
CDR3 length: 15
clone size: few